These T cell receptor beta chains were read from a single sample in a study of T cells in Graves' hyperthyroidism and ophthalmopathy. TCRdb called the multiplex PCR reads again in MiXCR, with one record for every CDR3 protein. The repertoire holds 750,000 to 900,000 distinct CDR3 sequences, with around 38% as singletons. The material sequenced was blood. Source of these receptors: a man aged 18 to 29 with Graves' hyperthyroidism. Both conserved end residues are part of each CDR3. Fields, in order: clone size, V gene, D gene, J gene, CDR3 protein, CDR3 DNA. D genes are given only for firm matches. Not every row has a clone size; where given, it reads once, few, many or a size class.

clone_size: -
v_call: TRBV6-2/TRBV6-3
d_call: TRBD1
j_call: TRBJ1-5
cdr3_aa: CASSYSTGQGADQPQHF
cdr3_nt: TGTGCCAGCAGTTACTCGACCGGACAGGGGGCCGACCAGCCCCAGCATTTT

clone_size: -
v_call: TRBV14
d_call: -
j_call: TRBJ2-7
cdr3_aa: CASSHLGGSYEQYF
cdr3_nt: TGTGCCAGCAGCCATTTAGGGGGCTCCTACGAGCAGTACTTC

clone_size: -
v_call: TRBV20-1
d_call: -
j_call: TRBJ2-2
cdr3_aa: CSATDRLNTGELFF
cdr3_nt: TGCAGTGCCACGGACAGACTCAACACCGGGGAGCTGTTTTTT

clone_size: -
v_call: TRBV7-9
d_call: TRBD1
j_call: TRBJ2-6
cdr3_aa: CASSLRDRAAGANVLTF
cdr3_nt: TGTGCCAGCAGCTTAAGGGACAGGGCTGCTGGGGCCAACGTCCTGACTTTC

clone_size: -
v_call: TRBV20-1
d_call: TRBD2
j_call: TRBJ2-2
cdr3_aa: CSARGDLAGVGELFF
cdr3_nt: TGCAGTGCTAGAGGGGATCTAGCGGGTGTCGGGGAGCTGTTTTTT

clone_size: -
v_call: TRBV10-3
d_call: TRBD1
j_call: TRBJ1-5
cdr3_aa: CATGTGGFVPQHF
cdr3_nt: TGTGCCACCGGGACAGGGGGCTTTGTGCCCCAGCATTTT

clone_size: many
v_call: TRBV20-1
d_call: -
j_call: TRBJ1-1
cdr3_aa: CSAPGEPAFF
cdr3_nt: TGCAGTGCTCCTGGAGAGCCAGCTTTCTTT

clone_size: many
v_call: TRBV19
d_call: TRBD1
j_call: TRBJ1-4
cdr3_aa: CASMGQAINEKLFF
cdr3_nt: TGTGCCAGTATGGGACAGGCGATTAATGAAAAACTGTTTTTT

clone_size: -
v_call: TRBV13
d_call: -
j_call: TRBJ1-1
cdr3_aa: CASSSLDWDGENTEAFF
cdr3_nt: TGTGCCAGCAGCTCCCTTGACTGGGACGGTGAAAACACTGAAGCTTTCTTT

clone_size: -
v_call: TRBV7-9
d_call: -
j_call: TRBJ1-1
cdr3_aa: CASSSSLATYELPEAFF
cdr3_nt: TGTGCCAGCAGCTCCTCGCTCGCGACGTACGAACTTCCTGAAGCTTTCTTT

clone_size: many
v_call: TRBV2
d_call: -
j_call: TRBJ2-5
cdr3_aa: CASFTVRSQETQYF
cdr3_nt: TGTGCCAGCTTTACGGTCAGGAGCCAAGAGACCCAGTACTTC

clone_size: -
v_call: TRBV25-1
d_call: -
j_call: TRBJ2-5
cdr3_aa: CASRGWRTERLQETQYF
cdr3_nt: TGTGCCAGCAGAGGTTGGAGGACGGAGCGACTCCAAGAGACCCAGTACTTC

clone_size: few
v_call: TRBV6-5
d_call: -
j_call: TRBJ1-3
cdr3_aa: CASSNLRPLSGNTIYF
cdr3_nt: TGTGCCAGCAGTAACCTTCGGCCTCTCTCTGGAAACACCATATATTTT

clone_size: -
v_call: TRBV7-9
d_call: -
j_call: TRBJ1-1
cdr3_aa: CASSLRGRKNTEAFF
cdr3_nt: TGTGCCAGCAGCTTAAGGGGGAGGAAGAACACTGAAGCTTTCTTT

clone_size: once
v_call: TRBV10-2
d_call: TRBD1
j_call: TRBJ1-6
cdr3_aa: CASSGTGSYNSPLHF
cdr3_nt: TGCGCCAGCAGTGGGACAGGGTCCTATAATTCACCCCTCCACTTT

clone_size: few
v_call: TRBV7-3
d_call: TRBD1
j_call: TRBJ2-6
cdr3_aa: CASSLGQGGAGANVLTF
cdr3_nt: TGTGCCAGCAGCCTAGGACAGGGAGGTGCTGGGGCCAACGTCCTGACTTTC

clone_size: many
v_call: TRBV7-6
d_call: -
j_call: TRBJ2-7
cdr3_aa: CASSLATGGDEQYF
cdr3_nt: TGTGCCAGCAGCTTAGCGACAGGAGGCGACGAGCAGTACTTC

clone_size: -
v_call: TRBV6-1
d_call: TRBD1
j_call: TRBJ1-1
cdr3_aa: CASTLDRGNEAFF
cdr3_nt: TGTGCCAGCACCCTAGACAGGGGGAATGAAGCTTTCTTT

clone_size: few
v_call: TRBV12-3/TRBV12-4
d_call: -
j_call: TRBJ1-4
cdr3_aa: CASSLSREKLFF
cdr3_nt: TGTGCCAGCAGTCTTAGCCGTGAAAAACTGTTTTTT

clone_size: few
v_call: TRBV6-1
d_call: -
j_call: TRBJ2-7
cdr3_aa: CASPCWYPHEQYF
cdr3_nt: TGTGCCAGTCCCTGCTGGTACCCACACGAGCAGTACTTC

clone_size: -
v_call: TRBV6-5
d_call: -
j_call: TRBJ2-2
cdr3_aa: CASSYSTTRETGELFF
cdr3_nt: TGTGCCAGCAGTTACTCGACAACGAGGGAGACCGGGGAGCTGTTTTTT

clone_size: -
v_call: TRBV10-3
d_call: -
j_call: TRBJ1-1
cdr3_aa: CASSEWVGSFF
cdr3_nt: TGTGCCAGCAGTGAGTGGGTGGGTTCTTTCTTT

clone_size: -
v_call: TRBV19
d_call: TRBD2
j_call: TRBJ2-7
cdr3_aa: CASSPQREGYEQYF
cdr3_nt: TGTGCCAGTAGCCCCCAAAGGGAGGGCTACGAGCAGTACTTC

clone_size: many
v_call: TRBV11-2
d_call: -
j_call: TRBJ2-7
cdr3_aa: CASSTAEQYF
cdr3_nt: TGTGCCAGCAGTACCGCCGAGCAGTACTTC

clone_size: many
v_call: TRBV12-3/TRBV12-4
d_call: -
j_call: TRBJ2-5
cdr3_aa: CASSWAPRETQYF
cdr3_nt: TGTGCCAGCAGCTGGGCCCCGAGGGAGACCCAGTACTTC

clone_size: few
v_call: TRBV9
d_call: TRBD1
j_call: TRBJ2-2
cdr3_aa: CASSATGGGNTGELFF
cdr3_nt: TGTGCCAGCAGCGCCACAGGGGGAGGGAACACCGGGGAGCTGTTTTTT

clone_size: -
v_call: TRBV14
d_call: TRBD1
j_call: TRBJ2-7
cdr3_aa: CASSQLGQSSYEQYF
cdr3_nt: TGTGCCAGCAGCCAACTGGGACAGTCCTCCTACGAGCAGTACTTC

clone_size: -
v_call: TRBV2
d_call: -
j_call: TRBJ2-7
cdr3_aa: CASSSSGAGEQYF
cdr3_nt: TGTGCCAGCAGTTCCTCAGGGGCCGGGGAGCAGTACTTC

clone_size: many
v_call: TRBV20-1
d_call: -
j_call: TRBJ1-2
cdr3_aa: CSATGGSGYTF
cdr3_nt: TGCAGTGCTACCGGAGGGTCTGGCTACACCTTC

clone_size: -
v_call: TRBV7-2
d_call: -
j_call: TRBJ1-3
cdr3_aa: CASSDLGVGNTIYF
cdr3_nt: TGTGCCAGCAGTGACTTGGGAGTTGGAAACACCATATATTTT

clone_size: -
v_call: TRBV12-3/TRBV12-4
d_call: -
j_call: TRBJ2-6
cdr3_aa: CASRFPSSGANVLTF
cdr3_nt: TGTGCCAGCAGGTTCCCGAGCTCTGGGGCCAACGTCCTGACTTTC

clone_size: many
v_call: TRBV10-3
d_call: -
j_call: TRBJ1-2
cdr3_aa: CAISSDGDYGYTF
cdr3_nt: TGTGCCATCAGCTCCGACGGAGACTATGGCTACACCTTC

clone_size: -
v_call: TRBV4-1
d_call: -
j_call: TRBJ2-5
cdr3_aa: CASSQERQGGRETQYF
cdr3_nt: TGCGCCAGCAGCCAAGAACGACAGGGAGGGAGGGAGACCCAGTACTTC

clone_size: many
v_call: TRBV12-3/TRBV12-4
d_call: TRBD1
j_call: TRBJ1-2
cdr3_aa: CASSSDRDYGYTF
cdr3_nt: TGTGCCAGCAGCTCGGACAGGGACTATGGCTACACCTTC

clone_size: few
v_call: TRBV20-1
d_call: TRBD2
j_call: TRBJ2-2
cdr3_aa: CSARGLAGVPNTGELFF
cdr3_nt: TGCAGTGCTAGGGGACTAGCGGGCGTGCCGAACACCGGGGAGCTGTTTTTT

clone_size: many
v_call: TRBV10-3
d_call: -
j_call: TRBJ1-1
cdr3_aa: CAISVLESGSTEAFF
cdr3_nt: TGTGCCATCAGTGTTTTGGAGTCAGGGAGCACTGAAGCTTTCTTT

clone_size: many
v_call: TRBV10-3
d_call: TRBD2
j_call: TRBJ2-2
cdr3_aa: CAISESPGLAGAGELFF
cdr3_nt: TGTGCCATCAGTGAGTCACCGGGACTAGCGGGAGCCGGGGAGCTGTTTTTT

clone_size: many
v_call: TRBV10-3
d_call: -
j_call: TRBJ2-7
cdr3_aa: CAISESNRAVGEQYF
cdr3_nt: TGTGCCATCAGTGAGTCAAACAGGGCCGTGGGGGAGCAGTACTTC

clone_size: few
v_call: TRBV6-5
d_call: -
j_call: TRBJ1-5
cdr3_aa: CASSPGAGSNQPQHF
cdr3_nt: TGTGCCAGCAGCCCAGGGGCGGGTAGCAATCAGCCCCAGCATTTT

clone_size: many
v_call: TRBV19
d_call: -
j_call: TRBJ1-1
cdr3_aa: CASGSTVNTEAFF
cdr3_nt: TGTGCCAGTGGGTCGACGGTGAACACTGAAGCTTTCTTT

clone_size: -
v_call: TRBV19
d_call: TRBD1
j_call: TRBJ1-5
cdr3_aa: CASSPGQGTTNQPQHF
cdr3_nt: TGTGCCAGCAGTCCGGGACAGGGGACAACAAATCAGCCCCAGCATTTT

clone_size: -
v_call: TRBV5-6
d_call: -
j_call: TRBJ2-7
cdr3_aa: CATQRGAQTASYEQYF
cdr3_nt: TGTGCCACCCAGCGTGGAGCACAGACGGCCTCCTACGAGCAGTACTTC

clone_size: many
v_call: TRBV12-3/TRBV12-4
d_call: -
j_call: TRBJ1-1
cdr3_aa: CASSLLRGTEAFF
cdr3_nt: TGTGCCAGCAGTCTGCTGAGGGGCACTGAAGCTTTCTTT

clone_size: many
v_call: TRBV19
d_call: -
j_call: TRBJ1-1
cdr3_aa: CASSTRVSTEAFF
cdr3_nt: TGTGCCAGTAGTACCAGGGTGTCCACTGAAGCTTTCTTT

clone_size: -
v_call: TRBV5-1
d_call: -
j_call: TRBJ1-2
cdr3_aa: CASSWEGDPVYGYTF
cdr3_nt: TGCGCCAGCAGCTGGGAGGGGGATCCGGTCTATGGCTACACCTTC

clone_size: many
v_call: TRBV20-1
d_call: -
j_call: TRBJ1-5
cdr3_aa: CSARGQSYQPQHF
cdr3_nt: TGCAGTGCTAGAGGACAGTCTTATCAGCCCCAGCATTTT